This TCR beta chain was sequenced during a study of blood T cell repertoires in COVID-19. The length of the CDR3 is 15 residues. The V segment lost 5 bases and the J segment 0 bases; nucleotides outside the gene matches: 1. The germline V gene has CDR1 SQVTM and CDR2 ANQGSEA. Assay used: immunoSEQ multiplex PCR; TCRdb lists only in-frame clones, some missing. The sample yields 120,000 to 150,000 clones, around 84% seen once. V gene TRBV29-1 combines with J gene TRBJ1-6, with TRBD1 identical over 10 bases. This receptor was identified in a woman aged 55-69 years with acute or convalescent COVID-19. Sequencing input: peripheral blood. The CDR3 reads CSVRDRGSYNSPLHF. Written as DNA, the CDR3 is TGCAGCGTTCGGGACAGGGGCTCCTATAATTCACCCCTCCACTTT.